The 31 T cell receptor beta chains reported below all come from one sample, sequenced in a study of cytomegalovirus exposure and HLA in healthy donors. This PCR relied on a set of 60 Vbeta primers and 13 Jbeta primers. Assay used: immunoSEQ multiplex PCR; TCRdb lists only in-frame clones, some missing. The data contain around 54,000 clones, more than 65% of them singletons. What was sequenced was PBMCs. Receptors were obtained from a woman younger than 30 in good health and CMV-seronegative.

The genes are TRBV30 and TRBJ1-1; 7 nucleotides match TRBD1. The ends lost 5 bases at V and 1 base at J; junction bases unmatched: 4. This CDR3 spans 13 amino acids. CDR1 and CDR2 from the germline V gene are GTSNPN and SVGIG (reference sequence). CDR3 protein: CAWERQGNTEAFF. The CDR3 DNA reads TGTGCCTGGGAACGACAGGGGAACACTGAAGCTTTCTTT.

This chain connects TRBV9 to TRBJ2-7; 12 bases are a match to TRBD1. Germline V gene sequence: CDR1 SGDLS, CDR2 YYNGEE. The CDR3 covers 16 residues. Trimming removed 4 bases from V and 6 bases from J; junction bases left unmatched: 11. CDR3 sequence reads: CASSFRDRGLGGEQYF. For the CDR3, the DNA is TGTGCCAGCAGCTTCCGGGACAGGGGGCTGGGGGGCGAGCAGTACTTC.

V gene TRBV19 combines with J gene TRBJ1-4; tentatively, D is TRBD1 (6 bases). The CDR3 is 14 amino acids. V was cut by 7 bases and J by 8 bases, with 17 bases left in between. The V gene's germline CDR1 is LNHDA and CDR2 SQIVND (reference sequence). The CDR3 loop reads CASKKMQGNEKLFF. The CDR3 region has the DNA TGTGCCAGTAAGAAGATGCAGGGGAACGAAAAACTGTTTTTT.

As DNA, the CDR3 is TGTGCCAGCAGCCAAGTAGGAGGAGAGGGTGGCTACACCTTC. It specifies CASSQVGGEGGYTF. This chain links TRBV14 with TRBJ1-2; unclear D gene. The CDR3 runs 14 residues. The ends were cut back, 1 base at V and 7 bases at J, with 13 bases in the middle. In germline, CDR1 is SGHDN, CDR2 FVKESK.

J is TRBJ2-1 and V is TRBV6-1; the match to TRBD1 covers 9 bases. Unmatched junction bases numbered 5, after V lost 1 base and J lost 4 bases. The CDR3 runs 16 residues. Germline V lookup: CDR1 MNHNS, CDR2 SASEGT. CDR3 amino acids: CASSEESGTGYNEQFF. CDR3 in DNA: TGTGCCAGCAGTGAAGAGTCCGGGACAGGGTACAATGAGCAGTTCTTC.

J is TRBJ2-3 and V is TRBV27, with 9 bases matching TRBD2. J lost 2 bases, V lost 5 bases, and 5 bases had no gene match. This CDR3 has 15 amino acids. From germline, CDR1 is MNHEY and CDR2 SMNVEV (reference sequence). The CDR3 region is CASSPVAGDTDTQYF. CDR3 nucleotides: TGTGCCAGCAGTCCCGTAGCGGGAGACACAGATACGCAGTATTTT.

The V gene is TRBV10-2, the J gene TRBJ2-3; D is uncertain. Trimming removed 3 bases from V and 1 base from J, with 5 bases in between. The germline CDR1 and CDR2 sequences are WSHSY and SAAADI. The CDR3 runs to 13 residues. The CDR3 nucleotides read TGCGCCAGCAGTGACCAGGGCACAGATACGCAGTATTTT. It yields the protein CASSDQGTDTQYF.

The gene calls are TRBV10-3 and TRBJ2-7, with TRBD2 matching over 8 bases. The J segment lost 4 bases and the V segment lost 6 bases, leaving 8 bases of the junction unmatched. The CDR3 runs to 14 residues. The germline V gene has CDR1 ENHRY and CDR2 SYGVKD. CDR3 in DNA: TGTGCCATCAGCGACGGGACTAGTTTTTACGAGCAGTACTTC. Its translation is CAISDGTSFYEQYF.

The chain recombines TRBV14 with TRBJ2-7; possible D gene TRBD2, 6 bases. This CDR3 has 12 amino acids. Looked up from germline, CDR1 is SGHDN and CDR2 is FVKESK. Deletions cut 0 bases from V and 6 bases from J, with 6 bases between. The CDR3 coding sequence is TGTGCCAGCAGCCAAGAGGGGGGCGAGCAGTACTTC. Residues: CASSQEGGEQYF.

The chain recombines TRBV29-1 with TRBJ2-7, with TRBD2 identical over 10 bases. This CDR3 contains 18 residues. J lost 6 bases, V lost 1 base, and 18 bases had no gene match. Germline lookup yields CDR1 SQVTM and CDR2 ANQGSEA. The CDR3 DNA reads TGCAGCGTTGAAGGAACTAGCGGGAAAGAGGGTGGGCGCTCCGAGCAGTACTTC. This translates into CSVEGTSGKEGGRSEQYF.

This clone was picked up one time. The V gene is TRBV7-9, the J gene TRBJ1-2; unclear D gene. The CDR3 runs to 14 residues. V lost 1 base and J 4 bases, leaving 10 bases between the germline ends. Germline values: CDR1 SEHNR, CDR2 FQNEAQ (reference sequence). CDR3 amino acids: CASSLGGLGYGYTF. The CDR3 coding sequence is TGTGCCAGCAGCTTAGGCGGCCTGGGCTATGGCTACACCTTC.

The chain joins TRBV27 to TRBJ1-1; TRBD1 matches at 11 bases. The CDR3 has 14 residues. V lost 4 bases and J lost 10; bases outside the gene matches: 8. Looked up from germline, CDR1 is MNHEY and CDR2 is SMNVEV (reference sequence). CDR3 sequence (DNA): TGTGCCAGCAGTTACGGGACAGGGGGGACGGGAGCTTTCTTT. Translation gives CASSYGTGGTGAFF.

V usage is TRBV27 and J usage is TRBJ1-5, with D maybe TRBD1 (6 bases). CDR3 size: 12 residues. CDR1 is MNHEY and CDR2 is SMNVEV in the germline V gene (reference sequence). With 5 bases removed from V and 7 bases from J, the gap between germline ends came to 9 bases. CDR3 region: CASSPQGQPQHF. In DNA form, the CDR3 reads TGTGCCAGCAGTCCCCAGGGGCAGCCCCAGCATTTT.

The chain has TRBV16 and TRBJ1-5; tentative D call: TRBD1 (5 bases). Germline CDR1 KGHSY, CDR2 FQNENV. CDR3 size: 16 residues. Trimming pared 0 bases from V and 1 base from J, leaving 10 bases between. CDR3 sequence reads: CASSQSKGASNQPQHF. For the CDR3, the DNA is TGTGCCAGCAGCCAATCGAAAGGGGCGAGCAATCAGCCCCAGCATTTT.

The genes are TRBV10-3 and TRBJ2-3; D ambiguous. The V end lost 7 bases, the J end lost 2 bases, and 16 bases lay between the germline ends. The germline V gene has CDR1 ENHRY and CDR2 SYGVKD. The CDR3 extends over 15 amino acids. Here the CDR3 reads CAITPTTGSTDTQYF. In nucleotides, the CDR3 is TGTGCCATCACCCCGACAACCGGATCCACAGATACGCAGTATTTT.

This clone was seen more than once but under ten times. V gene TRBV9 combines with J gene TRBJ2-7; D may be TRBD2 (7 bases). The V and J ends lost 0 bases and 0 bases respectively, with 10 bases between them. Germline V gene lookup returns CDR1 SGDLS and CDR2 YYNGEE. This CDR3 contains 15 residues. CDR3 DNA: TGTGCCAGCAGCGTAGAGGGAGGGGGCTCCTACGAGCAGTACTTC. It yields the protein CASSVEGGGSYEQYF.

J is TRBJ2-7 and V is TRBV5-1, with D possibly being TRBD1 (6 bases). This CDR3 has 15 amino acids. Per the germline V gene, CDR1 is SGHRS and CDR2 is YFSETQ. V lost 2 bases and J lost 2, with 14 bases in between. CDR3 region: CASSFEAGVPYEQYF. The CDR3 region has the DNA TGCGCCAGCAGCTTTGAGGCAGGGGTGCCCTACGAGCAGTACTTC.

The V call is TRBV11-2, the J call TRBJ2-2; 7 bases align to TRBD2. The CDR3 is made up of 16 amino acids. The V gene end was trimmed by 5 bases and the J gene end by 1 base; junction bases not matched to a gene: 7. The germline V gene has CDR1 SGHAT and CDR2 FQNNGV. The DNA for the CDR3 is TGTGCCAGCAGCCCACCCGGGGGGAGGAACACCGGGGAGCTGTTTTTT. Its translation is CASSPPGGRNTGELFF. Filled out from reference TRBV11-2 and TRBJ2-2, the complete variable domain reads EAGVAQSPRYKIIEKRQSVAFWCNPISGHATLYWYQQILGQGPKLLIQFQNNGVVDDSQLPKDRFSAERLKGVDSTLKIQPAKLEDSAVYLCASSPPGGRNTGELFFGEGSRLTVL.

The chain carries TRBV28 and TRBJ1-1; a weak D match, TRBD1 (5 bases). V was trimmed by 3 bases and J by 11 bases, leaving 16 bases between them. Germline CDR1 is MDHEN and CDR2 is SYDVKM. The CDR3 contains 13 residues. CDR3 amino acids: CASSLDTGLGAFF. The CDR3 DNA sequence: TGTGCCAGCAGTTTGGACACTGGATTGGGTGCTTTCTTT.

The V gene is TRBV11-1, the J gene TRBJ1-2; possibly TRBD1 for D (6 bases). Trimming stripped 4 bases from V and 0 bases from J, with 9 bases between. The CDR3 sequence is 14 residues long. Germline loops: CDR1 SGHAT, CDR2 FQDESV (reference sequence). The CDR3 bases are TGTGCCAGCAGCTCACAGGGATCTAACTATGGCTACACCTTC. This sequence encodes CASSSQGSNYGYTF.

The rearrangement links TRBV25-1 to TRBJ2-5; D is unclear. Germline assignment: CDR1 MGHDK and CDR2 SYGVNS. V dropped 0 bases and J dropped 5 bases, with 7 bases sitting between them. The CDR3 has 13 amino acids. CDR3 sequence: CASSEYSQETQYF. In DNA, the CDR3 is TGTGCCAGCAGTGAATATAGCCAGGAGACCCAGTACTTC.

The V call is TRBV5-1, the J call TRBJ2-3; possible D gene TRBD2, 5 bases. The CDR3 contains 16 residues. Germline V gene data show CDR1 as SGHRS and CDR2 as YFSETQ. V gave up 0 bases and J gave up 5 bases, with 16 bases separating them. Here the CDR3 reads CASSLGLAGLGDTQYF. CDR3 in DNA: TGCGCCAGCAGCTTGGGTCTGGCGGGTCTTGGAGATACGCAGTATTTT.

Concerning this clone itself: Other DNA sequences in this sample translate to the same CDR3. The chain uses TRBV6-5 and TRBJ2-1, with 7 bases identical to TRBD1. Germline V CDR1 and CDR2: MNHEY, SVGAGI. The ends lost 6 bases at V and 5 bases at J; junction bases unmatched: 4. The CDR3 runs 13 residues. This chain's CDR3 is CASSPGTDNEQFF. CDR3 nucleotide sequence: TGTGCCAGCAGCCCCGGGACAGACAATGAGCAGTTCTTC.

J is TRBJ2-1 and V is TRBV9; 9 bases are a match to TRBD2. After removal of 3 bases from V and 0 bases from J, the junction contained 7 bases not matched to a gene. Germline V gene sequence: CDR1 SGDLS, CDR2 YYNGEE. The CDR3 is 17 residues long. Written as DNA, the CDR3 is TGTGCCAGCAGCGAGGGGCCTAGCGGGGACTCCTACAATGAGCAGTTCTTC. Protein sequence: CASSEGPSGDSYNEQFF.

This chain joins TRBV28 and TRBJ1-1; no firm D call. Germline V gene sequence: CDR1 MDHEN, CDR2 SYDVKM. With 8 bases removed from V and 1 base from J, the gap between germline ends came to 8 bases. This CDR3 comprises 12 residues. CDR3 protein: CASGTQNTEAFF. CDR3 DNA: TGTGCCAGCGGCACACAGAACACTGAAGCTTTCTTT.

The chain links TRBV11-2 to TRBJ2-7, with D perhaps matching TRBD1 (5 bases). Germline V gene sequence: CDR1 SGHAT, CDR2 FQNNGV. Trimming took 0 bases from V and 5 from J, leaving 11 bases between them. CDR3 size: 14 residues. CDR3 residues: CASSLEAGPHEQYF. CDR3 bases: TGTGCCAGCAGCTTAGAGGCAGGGCCTCACGAGCAGTACTTC.

V usage is TRBV9 and J usage is TRBJ1-1; D unresolved. The germline CDR1 and CDR2 sequences are SGDLS and YYNGEE. There are 14 residues in the CDR3. Deletions cut 1 base from V and 1 base from J, with 8 bases between. The CDR3 DNA is TGTGCCAGCAGCGTACGGGAGGGGAACACTGAAGCTTTCTTT. It yields the protein CASSVREGNTEAFF.

The V and J genes are TRBV7-9 and TRBJ2-7; D is unresolved. The germline V gene encodes CDR1 SEHNR and CDR2 FQNEAQ (reference sequence). This CDR3 comprises 13 residues. V was trimmed by 3 bases and J by 1 base, leaving 7 bases between them. Here the CDR3 DNA reads TGTGCCAGCAGCTTGCCAGGATCCTACGAGCAGTACTTC. Protein: CASSLPGSYEQYF.

This rearrangement joins TRBV27 to TRBJ1-4, with 8 bases that match TRBD1. This CDR3 is 15 amino acids long. Germline V gives CDR1 MNHEY, CDR2 SMNVEV (reference sequence). V trimming: 6 bases; J trimming: 7 bases; junction bases outside the gene matches: 10. The CDR3 sequence is CASSRRTGIFEKLFF. CDR3 sequence (DNA): TGTGCCAGCAGCCGAAGGACAGGGATTTTTGAAAAACTGTTTTTT.

This clone occurred once. This chain links TRBV14 with TRBJ1-2; a possible D gene is TRBD1 (6 bases). Trimming removed 2 bases from V and 2 bases from J, with 12 bases in between. Per germline, CDR1 SGHDN and CDR2 FVKESK. CDR3 length: 15 residues. CDR3 sequence: CASSQFGQGNYGYTF. The CDR3 DNA is TGTGCCAGCAGCCAATTTGGGCAGGGGAACTATGGCTACACCTTC.

The rearrangement links TRBV5-1 to TRBJ2-7, with 10 bases that match TRBD2. V lost 3 bases, J lost 7 bases, and 10 bases stayed unmatched. Germline V gene data show CDR1 as SGHRS and CDR2 as YFSETQ. The CDR3 covers 15 residues. The CDR3 protein is CASSSRGAGGGEQYF. CDR3 nucleotides: TGCGCCAGCAGCTCTCGGGGAGCGGGAGGGGGTGAGCAGTACTTC.